This note documents a single T cell receptor (beta chain) sequence. Its antigen is still unknown. This CDR3 contains 13 residues. V was clipped by 10 bases and J by 6 bases, with 13 bases between them. Per germline, CDR1 MNHNY and CDR2 SVGAGI (reference sequence). A multiplex PCR was run with 60 Vbeta primers and 13 Jbeta primers. The assay was immunoSEQ multiplex PCR, and TCRdb's table has in-frame clones only and misses some. Of roughly 290,000 clones listed, roughly 89% were seen once; the top ten hold approximately 2%. These data come from a study of cytomegalovirus exposure and HLA in healthy donors. Notes on the study in general: CMV serostatus was the sole immune exposure information available. What was likely a sequencing artifact was a cluster of highly shared sequence variants. The presence/absence work took it that sequencing depth was about the same across donors.

All donors participated as healthy donors of bone marrow. This clonotype was sampled from a woman between 18 and 29 years old in good health and CMV-seronegative. Sequenced sample: PBMCs. V usage is TRBV6-6 and J usage is TRBJ1-6; D is undetermined. CDR3 loop: CATSPPSNSPLHF. DNA for the CDR3: TGTGCCACCTCCCCGCCTAGTAATTCACCCCTCCACTTT.